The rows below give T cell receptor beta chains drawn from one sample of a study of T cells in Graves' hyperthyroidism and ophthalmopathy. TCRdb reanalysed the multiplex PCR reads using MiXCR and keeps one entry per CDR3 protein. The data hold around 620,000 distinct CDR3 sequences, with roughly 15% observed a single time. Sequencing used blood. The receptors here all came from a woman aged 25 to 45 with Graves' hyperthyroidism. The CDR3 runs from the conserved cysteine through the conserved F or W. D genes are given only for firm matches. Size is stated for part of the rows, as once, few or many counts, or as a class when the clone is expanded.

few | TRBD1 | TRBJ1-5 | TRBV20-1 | TGCAGTGCTAGAGTCCGGATTGGGACAGAATATCAGCCCCAGCATTTT | CSARVRIGTEYQPQHF
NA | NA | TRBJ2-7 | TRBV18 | TGTGCCAGCTCACAATGGCAGGATTCCTACGAGCAGTACTTC | CASSQWQDSYEQYF
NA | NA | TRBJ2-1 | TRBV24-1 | TGTGCCACCAGAGAGGGAGGACGGGCAAATGAGCAGTTCTTC | CATREGGRANEQFF
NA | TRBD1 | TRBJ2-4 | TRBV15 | TGTGCCACCAGCAGGGACAGGTCGACCCGCGGAAACATTCAGTACTTC | CATSRDRSTRGNIQYF
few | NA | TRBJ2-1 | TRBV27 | TGTGCCAGCAGTGTGGGTGTTCTCGGGTACAATGAGCAGTTCTTC | CASSVGVLGYNEQFF
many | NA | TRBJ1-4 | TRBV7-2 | TGTGCCAGCAGCACCGTTAACAGGGTCGGTGAAAAACTGTTTTTT | CASSTVNRVGEKLFF
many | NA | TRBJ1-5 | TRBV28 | TGTGCCAGCAGTGCGACAGATTATAGCAATCAGCCCCAGCATTTT | CASSATDYSNQPQHF
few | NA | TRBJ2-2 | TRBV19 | TGTGCCAGTAGTATCGACAGGACGAACACCGGGGAGCTGTTTTTT | CASSIDRTNTGELFF
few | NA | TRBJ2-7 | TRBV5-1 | TGCGCCAGCAGCCTTTTAGACCCGGGCTACGAGCAGTACTTC | CASSLLDPGYEQYF
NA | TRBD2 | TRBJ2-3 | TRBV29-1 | TGCAGCGTCCTTCCCGAGGGACTAGCGGGAGGGCCCTGGGGGGGCACAGATACGCAGTATTTT | CSVLPEGLAGGPWGGTDTQYF
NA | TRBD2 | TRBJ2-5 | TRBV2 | TGTGCCAGCAGTGGACTAGCGGGGGGGACCCAGTACTTC | CASSGLAGGTQYF
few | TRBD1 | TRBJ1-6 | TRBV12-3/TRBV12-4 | TGTGCCAGCAGTTCGAGGACAGGGTTGCCCTATAATTCACCCCTCCACTTT | CASSSRTGLPYNSPLHF
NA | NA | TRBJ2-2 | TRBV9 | TGTGCCAGCAGCGTACGGGACGCGAACACCGGGGGGCTGTTTTTT | CASSVRDANTGGLFF
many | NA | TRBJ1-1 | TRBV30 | TGTGCCTGGAGTCAGGGGAACACTGAAGCTTTCTTT | CAWSQGNTEAFF
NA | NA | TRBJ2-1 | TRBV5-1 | TGCGCCAGCAGCGCGCTCAGGGGTGAGCAGTTCTTC | CASSALRGEQFF
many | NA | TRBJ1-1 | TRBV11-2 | TGTGCCAGCAGCTTCTACCTCACCGAAGGAGCTTTCTTT | CASSFYLTEGAFF
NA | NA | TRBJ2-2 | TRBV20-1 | TGCAGTGCTCTATTGGCCCCGAACACCGGGGAGCTGTTTTTT | CSALLAPNTGELFF
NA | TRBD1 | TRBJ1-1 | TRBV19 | TGTGCCAGTAGTTGGACAGGGGTTCTTAACACTGAAGCTTTCTTT | CASSWTGVLNTEAFF
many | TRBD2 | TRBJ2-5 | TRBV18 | TGTGCCAGCTCACTCTATAGCGGGAGGGCCGAAGAGACCCAGTACTTC | CASSLYSGRAEETQYF
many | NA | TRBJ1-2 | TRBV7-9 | TGTGCCAGCAGCCCGGACGGTACCTATGGCTACACCTTC | CASSPDGTYGYTF
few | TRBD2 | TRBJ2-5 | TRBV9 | TGTGCCAGCAGCGTAGGGGGACTAGCGGAAGAGACCCAGTACTTC | CASSVGGLAEETQYF
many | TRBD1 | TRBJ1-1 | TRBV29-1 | TGCAGCGTTCTAGGTCCGGGACAGGCAAAAAACACTGAAGCTTTCTTT | CSVLGPGQAKNTEAFF
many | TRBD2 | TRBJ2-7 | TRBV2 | TGTGCCAGCAATAGCGGGGACTACGAGCAGTACTTC | CASNSGDYEQYF
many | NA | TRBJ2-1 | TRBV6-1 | TGTGCCAGCATCCAAGGGCTAGCGACCTACAATGAGCAGTTCTTC | CASIQGLATYNEQFF
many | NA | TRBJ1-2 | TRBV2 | TGTGCCATTGCGACAGCGCTCTATGGCTACACCTTC | CAIATALYGYTF
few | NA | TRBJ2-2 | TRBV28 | TGTGCCAGCATCCAGACAAGCGGACGCACCGGGGAGCTGTTTTTT | CASIQTSGRTGELFF
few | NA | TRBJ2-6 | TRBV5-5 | TGTGCCAGCAGCTTGAACAGGGACCGCTCTGGGGCCAACGTCCTGACTTTC | CASSLNRDRSGANVLTF
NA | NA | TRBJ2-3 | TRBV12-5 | TGTGCTAGTGGTTCAATGGGCTCAGATACGCAGTATTTT | CASGSMGSDTQYF
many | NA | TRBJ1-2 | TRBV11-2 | TGTGCCAGCAGTGGCCTCTATGGCTACACCTTC | CASSGLYGYTF
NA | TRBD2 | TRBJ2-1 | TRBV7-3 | TGTGCCAGCAGCTCCGATTCGACTAGCGGGAATAGGAATGAGCAGTTCTTC | CASSSDSTSGNRNEQFF
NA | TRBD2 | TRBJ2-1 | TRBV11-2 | TGTGCCAGCAGCTTAGTGAGCGGGGGCCGCTTCTTC | CASSLVSGGRFF
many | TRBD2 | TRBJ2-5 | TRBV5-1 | TGCGCCAGCAGCTTGGAAGGCAGCGGGAGAGAGACCCAGTACTTC | CASSLEGSGRETQYF
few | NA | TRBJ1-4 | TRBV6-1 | TGTGCCGCGAGTGGGGCGTCTAATGAAAAACTGTTTTTT | CAASGASNEKLFF
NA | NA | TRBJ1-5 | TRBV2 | TGTGCCAGCCATCTAACCCCGGGTATAGGCGAGCCCCAGCATTTT | CASHLTPGIGEPQHF
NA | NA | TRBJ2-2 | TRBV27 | TGTGCCAGCGGTCCCAGGGAGCTGTTTTTT | CASGPRELFF
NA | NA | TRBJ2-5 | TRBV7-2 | TGTGCCAGCAGCGAACAGAAATTCCAAGAGACCCAGTACTTC | CASSEQKFQETQYF
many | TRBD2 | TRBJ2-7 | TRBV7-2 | TGTGCCAGCACCAACAACGGACTAGCGGGAACCGAGCAGTACTTC | CASTNNGLAGTEQYF
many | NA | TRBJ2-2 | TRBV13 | TGTGCCAGCAGCCCCTCGACAGGGAACACCGGGGAGCTGTTTTTT | CASSPSTGNTGELFF
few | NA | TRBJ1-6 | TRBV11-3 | TGTGCCACCTCCAGGGGTCCTAATTCACCCCTCCACTTT | CATSRGPNSPLHF
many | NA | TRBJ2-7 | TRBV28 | TGTGCCAGCAGTTCGAACAGGGACTCCTACGAGCAGTACTTC | CASSSNRDSYEQYF
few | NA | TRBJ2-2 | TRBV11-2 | TGTGCCAGCAGCTGGGCTCGAGGCGGGGAGCTGTTTTTT | CASSWARGGELFF
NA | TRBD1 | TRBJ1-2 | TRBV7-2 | TGTGCCAGCAGCTTAGTCTCCCCCGGGACAGCCTATGGCCACACCTTC | CASSLVSPGTAYGHTF
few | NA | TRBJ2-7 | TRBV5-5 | TGTGCCAGCAGCTTTATGAATGGAGCCTACGAGCAGTACTTC | CASSFMNGAYEQYF
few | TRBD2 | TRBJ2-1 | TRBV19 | TGTGCCAGTAGTATCCTAGCGGCAGCATACAATGAGCAGTTCTTC | CASSILAAAYNEQFF
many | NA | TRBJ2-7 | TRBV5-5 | TGTGCCAGCAGCTTATACCCCCGGGGGTCTCAGTACGAGCAGTACTTC | CASSLYPRGSQYEQYF
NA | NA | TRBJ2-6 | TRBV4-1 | TGCGCCAGCAGCCAAGAATCGGGTGGATTTGGGAGTTTCTGGTCTGGGGCCAACGTCCTGACTTTC | CASSQESGGFGSFWSGANVLTF
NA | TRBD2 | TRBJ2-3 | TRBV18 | TGTGCCAGCTCACCGGCGACTAGCGGGATGTTAGCTACGCAGTATTTT | CASSPATSGMLATQYF
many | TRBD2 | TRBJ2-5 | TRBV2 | TGTGCCAGCAGTGACGGGAGGTTTGCGGAGACCCAGTACTTC | CASSDGRFAETQYF
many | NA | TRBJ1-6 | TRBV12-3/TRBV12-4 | TGTGCCAGCAGTTTAGAGTATTCACCCCTCCACTTT | CASSLEYSPLHF
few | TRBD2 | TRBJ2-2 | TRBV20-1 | TGCAGTGCCGAAAACCGACTAGCGGGAGAGGGGACCGGGGAGCTGTTTTTT | CSAENRLAGEGTGELFF
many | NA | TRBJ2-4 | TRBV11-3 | TGTGCCAGCAGCCCCACACAGACTATTCAGTACTTC | CASSPTQTIQYF
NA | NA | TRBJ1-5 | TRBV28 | TGTGCCAGCAGTTTAGACGGGGATGGGAATCAGCCCCAGCATTTT | CASSLDGDGNQPQHF
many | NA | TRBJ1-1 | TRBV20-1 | TGCAGTGCTAGTTCGGCGAAGATTGAAGCTTTCTTT | CSASSAKIEAFF